Listed here are 29 T cell receptor beta chains from one sample, sequenced in a study of radiotherapy plus CTLA-4 blockade in lung cancer. Clones were read by immunoSEQ multiplex PCR, and TCRdb kept only the in-frame ones, dropping some. The sample carries roughly 55,000 clones, approximately 65% recorded once. Sequencing used peripheral blood, obtained from a patient treated with radiotherapy plus ipilimumab. The receptors stem from a human donor with non-small cell lung cancer whose response to radiotherapy plus ipilimumab could not be evaluated.

V usage is TRBV19 and J usage is TRBJ1-1; D is uncertain. CDR1 is LNHDA and CDR2 is SQIVND in the germline V gene (reference sequence). Between the trimmed V and J ends, which lost 3 bases and 1 base, there was a span of 9 bases. This CDR3 contains 14 residues. CDR3 region: CASSIQAQNTEAFF. The CDR3 DNA sequence: TGTGCCAGTAGTATTCAGGCCCAGAACACTGAAGCTTTCTTT.

The chain carries TRBV2 and TRBJ1-2; 12 bases line up with TRBD1. CDR3 size: 18 residues. The J segment lost 0 bases and the V segment lost 6 bases, leaving 11 bases of the junction unmatched. Germline CDR1 is SNHLY and CDR2 is FYNNEI. The chain's CDR3 is CASRMGQGARNPNYGYTF. CDR3 nucleotide sequence: TGTGCCAGCAGGATGGGACAGGGGGCGCGAAATCCTAACTATGGCTACACCTTC. Variable domain in full (rest from reference TRBV2 and TRBJ1-2): EPEVTQTPSHQVTQMGQEVILRCVPISNHLYFYWYRQILGQKVEFLVSFYNNEISEKSEIFDDQFSVERPDGSNFTLKIRSTKLEDSAMYFCASRMGQGARNPNYGYTFGSGTRLTVV.

The chain is built from TRBV19 and TRBJ1-5; 10 nucleotides match TRBD1. The V gene's germline CDR1 is LNHDA and CDR2 SQIVND (reference sequence). V gave up 4 bases and J gave up 3 bases; unmatched junction bases: 6. The CDR3 covers 16 residues. The CDR3 loop reads CASSTLDRGNNQPQHF. In DNA form, the CDR3 reads TGTGCCAGTAGTACGCTGGACAGGGGGAACAATCAGCCCCAGCATTTT.

The genes are TRBV5-6 and TRBJ2-4, with TRBD2 matching 8 bases. V was clipped by 4 bases and J by 0 bases; unmatched bases: 6. This CDR3 spans 16 amino acids. Germline assignment: CDR1 SGHDT and CDR2 YYEEEE. CDR3 bases: TGTGCCAGCAGCCACGGGGGGGGGACAGCCAAAAACATTCAGTACTTC. Translating gives CASSHGGGTAKNIQYF.

The CDR3 nucleotides read TGCGCCAGCAGCCAAGATCCGTTTTTGTCAGGCGACAGACAGAACACTGAAGCTTTCTTT. This encodes CASSQDPFLSGDRQNTEAFF. The V and J genes are TRBV4-1 and TRBJ1-1; D possibly corresponds to TRBD1 (5 bases). This CDR3 comprises 20 residues. Trimming stripped 0 bases from V and 1 base from J, with 24 bases between. Germline V CDR1 and CDR2: MGHRA, YSYEKL.

The CDR3 nucleotides are TGTGCCAGCGCGACAGGGGTTTCGAATCAGCCCCAGCATTTT. Protein product: CASATGVSNQPQHF. The chain couples TRBV28 to TRBJ1-5, with 8 nucleotides matching TRBD1. The V gene end was trimmed by 8 bases and the J gene end by 4 bases; junction bases not matched to a gene: 7. CDR3 length equals 14 residues. The germline V gene has CDR1 MDHEN and CDR2 SYDVKM. The whole variable domain, filled in from reference TRBV28 and TRBJ1-5, reads DVKVTQSSRYLVKRTGEKVFLECVQDMDHENMFWYRQDPGLGLRLIYFSYDVKMKEKGDIPEGYSVSREKKERFSLILESASTNQTSMYLCASATGVSNQPQHFGDGTRLSIL.

The chain employs TRBV4-1 and TRBJ2-7; 9 bases are shared with TRBD1. The CDR3 contains 18 residues. V lost 1 base to trimming and J lost 2 bases; unmatched junction nucleotides: 12. From germline, CDR1 is MGHRA and CDR2 YSYEKL. The CDR3 DNA follows: TGCGCCAGCAGCCAAGCCCAAATGAGGGGACAGGGAACCTACGAGCAGTACTTC. Its translation is CASSQAQMRGQGTYEQYF.

This clone was observed a few times. The gene calls are TRBV4-2 and TRBJ2-5, with 9 bases that match TRBD2. Germline values: CDR1 LGHNA, CDR2 YNFKEQ. The CDR3 covers 17 residues. Trimming at V came to 0 bases and at J to 5 bases, leaving 10 bases not matched to a gene. For the CDR3, the DNA is TGTGCCAGCAGCCAAGAGTCGGGCGGGGGGGCCGGGGAGACCCAGTACTTC. Its protein is CASSQESGGGAGETQYF.

The J gene is TRBJ2-5, the V gene TRBV18; D not certain. The DNA end is a closer match to TRBJ2-7, so the J assignment may be wrong. Germline assignment: CDR1 KGHSH and CDR2 LQKENI. The CDR3 length is 15 residues. CDR3 in DNA: TGTGCCAGCTCACCACCTTTATCGAAAGCCCACGAGCAGTACTTC. Protein product: CASSPPLSKAHEQYF.

The V call is TRBV19, the J call TRBJ1-1; no clear D gene. This CDR3 is 14 amino acids long. Trimming removed 2 bases at V and 2 bases at J, with 9 bases between. CDR1 and CDR2 (germline): LNHDA, SQIVND (reference sequence). The CDR3 reads CASSILGRNTEAFF. The CDR3 DNA sequence: TGTGCCAGTAGTATACTCGGGAGAAACACTGAAGCTTTCTTT.

V usage is TRBV5-5 and J usage is TRBJ2-1; D is possibly TRBD2 (6 bases). CDR1 SGHKS and CDR2 YYEKEE come from the germline V gene (reference sequence). Trimming cost V 2 bases and J 0 bases, with 15 bases left between them. This CDR3 has 17 amino acids. Here the CDR3 DNA reads TGTGCCAGCAGCTTTTTTTTCTCCGGGAGCTCCTACAATGAGCAGTTCTTC. Its protein is CASSFFFSGSSYNEQFF. The full variable domain, in which reference TRBV5-5 and TRBJ2-1 provide the parts outside the CDR3, is DAGVTQSPTHLIKTRGQQVTLRCSPISGHKSVSWYQQVLGQGPQFIFQYYEKEERGRGNFPDRFSARQFPNYSSELNVNALLLGDSALYLCASSFFFSGSSYNEQFFGPGTRLTVL.

The V gene is TRBV5-1, the J gene TRBJ1-5, with TRBD1 matching over 11 bases. The CDR3 has 16 amino acids. Unmatched junction bases numbered 4, after V lost 2 bases and J lost 3 bases. The germline CDR1 and CDR2 sequences are SGHRS and YFSETQ. The CDR3 loop reads CASSLGTGGSNQPQHF. CDR3 bases: TGCGCCAGCAGCTTAGGGACAGGGGGGTCCAATCAGCCCCAGCATTTT.

The rearrangement uses TRBV2 and TRBJ2-7; 9 bases line up with TRBD1. CDR1 and CDR2 (germline): SNHLY, FYNNEI. The CDR3 runs 12 residues. With V trimmed by 10 bases and J by 2 bases, 3 bases remained unmatched. The CDR3 nucleotides are TGTGCCAAGGGACAGGGAACCTACGAGCAGTACTTC. Amino acid sequence: CAKGQGTYEQYF. Full variable domain (outside the CDR3, taken from reference TRBV2 and TRBJ2-7): EPEVTQTPSHQVTQMGQEVILRCVPISNHLYFYWYRQILGQKVEFLVSFYNNEISEKSEIFDDQFSVERPDGSNFTLKIRSTKLEDSAMYFCAKGQGTYEQYFGPGTRLTVT.

This chain uses TRBV4-1 with TRBJ1-5, with D uncertain. V was shortened by 1 base and J by 1 base, with 5 bases between the two germline ends. Germline V gene data show CDR1 as MGHRA and CDR2 as YSYEKL. The CDR3 has 14 residues. The CDR3 sequence: CASSQVISNQPQHF. The DNA of the CDR3 is TGCGCCAGCAGCCAAGTAATCAGCAATCAGCCCCAGCATTTT.

The V gene is TRBV6-5, the J gene TRBJ1-1; a weak D match, TRBD1 (6 bases). The CDR3 is 12 amino acids. V lost 5 bases, J lost 8 bases, and 12 bases lay in between. The germline gives CDR1 MNHEY, CDR2 SVGAGI. The CDR3 sequence: CASSERTVEAFF. As DNA, the CDR3 is TGTGCCAGCAGTGAACGGACAGTCGAAGCTTTCTTT.

The V gene is TRBV5-1, the J gene TRBJ2-3; a possible D gene is TRBD2 (5 bases). Looked up from germline, CDR1 is SGHRS and CDR2 is YFSETQ. This CDR3 has 17 residues. V lost 3 bases and J 2 bases, leaving 19 bases between the germline ends. The CDR3 region is CASSYQGLTKPTDTQYF. DNA for the CDR3: TGCGCCAGCAGCTACCAAGGACTTACAAAACCCACAGATACGCAGTATTTT.

V and J are TRBV28 and TRBJ1-2; 10 nucleotides agree with TRBD1. Germline-derived CDR1 and CDR2 are MDHEN and SYDVKM. With V trimmed by 6 bases and J by 0 bases, 4 bases remained unmatched. This CDR3 spans 15 amino acids. CDR3 sequence reads: CASSLGTGANYGYTF. The DNA for the CDR3 is TGTGCCAGCAGCCTAGGGACAGGGGCTAACTATGGCTACACCTTC.

The rearrangement uses TRBV30 and TRBJ2-5, with 8 bases identical to TRBD1. Looked up from germline, CDR1 is GTSNPN and CDR2 is SVGIG (reference sequence). V was pared by 2 bases and J by 2 bases, with 4 bases of the junction left unmatched. This CDR3 spans 14 amino acids. CDR3 coding DNA: TGTGCCTGGAGTCCTACAGGGGGGCAAGAGACCCAGTACTTC. Its protein product is CAWSPTGGQETQYF.

The V call is TRBV10-3, the J call TRBJ1-1; 7 bases line up with TRBD1. This CDR3 comprises 11 residues. The J segment lost 8 bases and the V segment lost 10 bases, leaving 7 bases of the junction unmatched. Germline CDR1 reads ENHRY; CDR2 reads SYGVKD. Written as DNA, the CDR3 is TGTGCCACTCGGACAGGCACAGAAGCTTTCTTT. This encodes CATRTGTEAFF.

The chain couples TRBV7-2 to TRBJ2-1; 7 bases match TRBD2. This CDR3 contains 15 residues. V gave up 3 bases and J gave up 2 bases; unmatched junction bases: 4. Looked up from germline, CDR1 is SGHTA and CDR2 is FQGNSA. The CDR3 spells CASSFAAGTYNEQFF. The DNA of the CDR3 is TGTGCCAGCAGCTTCGCAGCGGGGACCTACAATGAGCAGTTCTTC. Complete variable domain (other parts from reference TRBV7-2 and TRBJ2-1): GAGVSQSPSNKVTEKGKDVELRCDPISGHTALYWYRQSLGQGLEFLIYFQGNSAPDKSGLPSDRFSAERTGGSVSTLTIQRTQQEDSAVYLCASSFAAGTYNEQFFGPGTRLTVL.

This clone has more than one count but fewer than ten. This chain links TRBV19 with TRBJ1-3; D gene unclear. The germline V and J ends were trimmed by 7 bases and 0 bases, with 19 bases remaining between them. The CDR3 has 17 residues. Per germline, CDR1 LNHDA and CDR2 SQIVND (reference sequence). The CDR3 DNA reads TGTGCCAGTACACCTTTTGGACTTTCGCGCTCTGGAAACACCATATATTTT. Its translation is CASTPFGLSRSGNTIYF.

This clone occurred a few times. V is TRBV7-9 and J is TRBJ1-2; possible D gene TRBD1, 6 bases. This CDR3 region has 17 residues. V was shortened by 1 base and J by 3 bases, with 18 bases between the two germline ends. Germline assignment: CDR1 SEHNR and CDR2 FQNEAQ (reference sequence). CDR3 sequence: CASSLEVGRDTYYGYTF. CDR3 sequence (DNA): TGTGCCAGCAGCTTAGAAGTCGGCCGGGACACTTACTATGGCTACACCTTC.

The CDR3: CASSEATAGVVGYGYTF. DNA for the CDR3: TGTGCCAGCAGTGAAGCCACGGCGGGGGTTGTAGGCTATGGCTACACCTTC. The chain is built from TRBV6-1 and TRBJ1-2; tentatively, D is TRBD1 (5 bases). Germline CDR1 is MNHNS and CDR2 is SASEGT. CDR3 size: 17 residues. Deletions cut 0 bases from V and 4 bases from J, with 18 bases between.

The chain has TRBV6-5 and TRBJ1-4; D uncertain. Germline loops: CDR1 MNHEY, CDR2 SVGAGI. The CDR3 spans 13 residues. V lost 0 bases to trimming and J lost 8 bases, with 7 bases between them. The CDR3 region is CASSYSSQEKLFF. The CDR3 DNA reads TGTGCCAGCAGTTACTCCTCGCAGGAAAAACTGTTTTTT.

The gene calls are TRBV30 and TRBJ2-6; D gene unclear. Germline CDR1 is GTSNPN and CDR2 is SVGIG (reference sequence). The CDR3 loop spans 15 amino acids. Trimming cost V 2 bases and J 0 bases, with 8 bases left between them. CDR3 in DNA: TGTGCCTGGAGTCCTGGCCGCTCTGGGGCCAACGTCCTGACTTTC. Translated, it gives CAWSPGRSGANVLTF.

The chain recombines TRBV5-8 with TRBJ1-6; TRBD1 matches at 7 bases. The CDR3 consists of 17 residues. CDR1 is SGHTS and CDR2 is YDEGEE in the germline V gene. V shed 2 bases, J shed 6 bases, and the junction held 11 bases outside the gene matches. CDR3 loop: CASSLNWPGQSNSPLHF. CDR3 bases: TGTGCCAGCAGCTTAAACTGGCCGGGACAGTCTAATTCACCCCTCCACTTT.

This sequence joins TRBV28 and TRBJ1-2, with 7 bases fitting TRBD1. Trimming at V came to 3 bases and at J to 0 bases, leaving 4 bases not matched to a gene. This CDR3 has 15 residues. Germline V gene data show CDR1 as MDHEN and CDR2 as SYDVKM. The CDR3 reads CASSLEGAPNYGYTF. The DNA for the CDR3 is TGTGCCAGCAGTTTGGAGGGGGCGCCTAACTATGGCTACACCTTC.

V gene TRBV29-1 combines with J gene TRBJ2-6, with 7 bases aligning to TRBD1. There are 14 residues in the CDR3. J was trimmed by 2 bases and V by 4 bases; bases with no gene match: 2. Germline CDR1 reads SQVTM; CDR2 reads ANQGSEA. In DNA form, the CDR3 reads TGCAGCGTTGGTGACAGGGCTGGGGCCAACGTCCTGACTTTC. The encoded protein is CSVGDRAGANVLTF.

This clone has just one count. The chain employs TRBV11-2 and TRBJ1-1, with a weak D call TRBD1 (5 bases). The germline V and J ends were trimmed by 0 bases and 9 bases, with 11 bases remaining between them. Germline V CDR1 and CDR2: SGHAT, FQNNGV. The CDR3 totals 13 residues. DNA of the CDR3: TGTGCCAGCAGCTTAGATCGGTCAGGGCAAGCTTTCTTT. It translates to CASSLDRSGQAFF. The variable domain in full, completed from reference TRBV11-2 and TRBJ1-1, reads EAGVAQSPRYKIIEKRQSVAFWCNPISGHATLYWYQQILGQGPKLLIQFQNNGVVDDSQLPKDRFSAERLKGVDSTLKIQPAKLEDSAVYLCASSLDRSGQAFFGQGTRLTVV.